This T cell receptor beta chain originates from a study of shared clonotypes between healthy human individuals (TCRdb year 2020). The study in broad terms: The cohort comprised a couple of women and a few men aged 18 to 49 years. For each donor, three plates each were used for CD4 naive and CD4 memory, two plates were used for CD8 naive, and one plate was used for CD8 memory. Blood TCR repertoires of five healthy adults were deeply sequenced to estimate repertoire size and the extent of clonotype sharing between individuals. Libraries were prepared and TCR repertoires were sequenced by different laboratories using diverse techniques, in order to increase sequencing depth and limit assay-specific biases. Leukapheresis yielded between about 0.9 and 10 billion PBMCs per donor.

TCR CDR3 regions were amplified from genomic DNA by multiplex PCR using the deep immunoSEQ assay. Genomic DNA extracted from each cell subset was distributed evenly over all wells of several immunoSEQ 96-well plates, and each plate served as one replicate. For sorted subsets, roughly 200 ng of genomic DNA, equivalent to about 30,000 T cell genomes, went into each replicate PCR. The purified libraries were quantified using a Qubit 3.0 fluorometer, sized with a Bioanalyzer 2100, and then quantified again using the KAPA Library Quantification kit. Every immunoSEQ 96-well plate was sequenced on a dedicated single-read 150-cycle Illumina NextSeq 550 flow cell. The original methods were these. Because only junctional sequences without quality scores were contained in the immunoSEQ output, filtering matching that applied to full-length reads could not be performed. To assign V/J genes and CDR3, sequences were annotated using PyIR, a Python wrapper for IgBLAST v1.9, with IMGT germline references. Reads with weak V/J assignments (E-value above 1e-6), missing CDR3, stop codons, out-of-frame junctions, or ambiguous translated residues were removed. A V3J clonotype was defined by an identical inferred V gene, J gene, and CDR3 amino acid sequence. Percentage overlap between repertoires was computed as shared unique clonotypes divided by the size of the smaller repertoire. RTK rarefaction, the Chao1 estimator, and Recon v2.1 estimates of unobserved clonotypes were used to assess repertoire richness. Generation probabilities for all TCRbeta clonotypes obtained by the gDNA method from several donors were computed using OLGA. Here the immuneACCESS table is served through TCRdb, limited to in-frame sequences with V and J called. Missing clones are a known gap in these copies; in checked studies unresolved V genes cover under half, and the rest lacks a known reason. V and J calls plus clone size are reproduced from that table; the DNA served to infer D and trimming. For this sample there are approximately 2,000,000 clones; roughly 92% appear just once. In total, the top ten clones hold 0.37% of the sample.

In regard to this clone: It has no known antigen specificity. No much larger clonotype is one base removed from it; base qualities were not supplied.

Healthy HIV-negative adults with no recently reported acute infections or vaccinations were included as donors. Only Caucasian adults living in Nashville, Tennessee, USA were represented among the donors. CD4+ T cells were enriched by magnetic negative selection, after which naive cells were positively selected on CD45RA and the negative fraction was taken as the memory subset. Blood was obtained by leukapheresis, after which PBMCs were separated by Ficoll-Histopaque density gradient centrifugation and cryopreserved in liquid nitrogen vapor phase. Purity and quantity of every magnetically sorted T cell population were checked by analytical flow cytometry. Genomic DNA was isolated from each sorted fraction and quantified by UV absorbance on a Nanodrop 2000c. Overall results and qualifications from the work: Pairwise subsampling indicated that sequencing depth was expected to affect the degree of clonotype sharing among donors. Clonotypes shared by all four sorted-subset donors showed higher generation probabilities than non-shared clonotypes. Because the study included only a small number of donors, the genetic and exposure-history diversity represented was limited. Even with the large sequencing depth, rarefaction of the sorted-subset datasets indicated that sequencing was incomplete. Naive subsets generally had larger estimated clonotype richness than memory subsets did. Across a handful of donors, approximately 5% of naive CD4, roughly 3.3% of naive CD8, about 2% of memory CD4, and around 0.4% of memory CD8 clonotypes were shared. Sampling was restricted to blood, and TCR repertoires in tissues likely differ from the TCR repertoires found in blood.

CDR1 and CDR2 are drawn from the germline V gene (reference sequence): LNHDA, SQIVND. From the cysteine up to the phenylalanine, the CDR3 has a length of 15 residues. CDR3 DNA only is kept here, 45 bases in frame from base 1. Trimming removed 6 bases from V and 4 bases from J; the gene matches leave 8 bases unexplained. Here the chain combines TRBV19 and TRBJ2-7; the junction holds 11 bases that match TRBD1. The sequence derives from a man between 18 and 35 years old in good health. Some clones in this sample may be carry-over from other donors' samples. Sequenced sample: naive CD4+ T cells from PBMCs. The meaning of the sample's cell subset or site label: CD45RA+ positively selected. The CDR3 protein is CASRPGTGGRYEQYF. The DNA reads as follows: TGTGCCAGTAGACCCGGGACAGGGGGGAGGTACGAGCAGTACTTC.